This T cell receptor beta chain was profiled in a study of blood T cells in healthy people across ages. With a J-beta primer mix and a sample-barcoded 5' primer, a second PCR ran roughly 6 to 12 cycles. One entry per CDR3 protein results from TCRdb running MiXCR on the 5' RACE reads. This table has some 1,500,000 distinct CDR3 sequences, approximately 43% appearing once. Looked up from germline, CDR1 is MGHRA and CDR2 is YSYEKL. This CDR3 has 15 residues. The V and J ends lost 1 base and 4 bases respectively, with 13 bases between them. J is TRBJ1-2 and V is TRBV4-1; no firm D call. The sequence was obtained from a young woman in good health. The sequencing input was blood. CDR3 nucleotide sequence: TGCGCCAGCAGCCAAGTAGTGAGCCCGAGCTATGGCTACACCTTC. It yields the protein CASSQVVSPSYGYTF.